This T cell receptor beta chain was identified during a study of molecular identifiers for immune sequencing clone quantification. Across the whole study: For replicates, RNA isolated from 20,000 or 100,000 naive CD8 cells was divided into five portions, of which four were sequenced.

Naive CD8 T cells were picked out by sorting for CD8+CD4-CCR7+CD45RA+. General study points: More than 99% of effector molecules, versus under 1% of naive-cell molecules, belonged to clones above 20 RNA copies. Detection of one spiked Jurkat cell's TCR RNA reportedly worked in one million naive cells.

This clonotype was counted between two and nine times. Its matching antigen is unknown. V was pared by 3 bases and J by 4 bases, with 19 bases between. Germline V gene lookup returns CDR1 MGHDK and CDR2 SYGVNS. The CDR3 sequence is 16 residues long. TCRdb reprocessed the PCR reads via MiXCR and lists one record per CDR3 protein. Counted here are around 470,000 distinct CDR3 sequences, about 22% occurring once; the ten biggest clones make up 0.84%. The chain is built from TRBV25-1 and TRBJ2-7, with D perhaps given as TRBD1 or TRBD2 (5 bases each). Sequencing input: naive CD8+ T cells from blood, with Jurkat cell RNA spiked in. Regarding subset: FACS-sorted CD8+CD4-CCR7+CD45RA+ naive T cells. The origin of this receptor is a human donor in good health. Some libraries in this study had Jurkat cell RNA spiked in. The CDR3 DNA is TGTGCCAGCAGTGATCCCACCGGGACGGCCGGGTACGAGCAGTACTTC. This translates into CASSDPTGTAGYEQYF.